This T cell receptor (beta chain) is from a study of blood T cell repertoires in COVID-19. Clones were read by immunoSEQ multiplex PCR, and TCRdb kept only the in-frame ones, dropping some. This table holds about 48,000 clones, over 65% found once. V lost 5 bases to trimming and J lost 6 bases, with 10 bases between them. This CDR3 is built from 12 residues. Germline V lookup: CDR1 PRHDT, CDR2 FYEKMQ (reference sequence). The sample was peripheral blood. This sequence was found in a woman in her sixties or seventies with acute or convalescent COVID-19. The V gene is TRBV13, the J gene TRBJ2-5; TRBD1 is a possible D gene (5 bases). CDR3 DNA sequence: TGTGCCAGCAGCGGGGCCGGAAAGACCCAGTACTTC. It encodes CASSGAGKTQYF.